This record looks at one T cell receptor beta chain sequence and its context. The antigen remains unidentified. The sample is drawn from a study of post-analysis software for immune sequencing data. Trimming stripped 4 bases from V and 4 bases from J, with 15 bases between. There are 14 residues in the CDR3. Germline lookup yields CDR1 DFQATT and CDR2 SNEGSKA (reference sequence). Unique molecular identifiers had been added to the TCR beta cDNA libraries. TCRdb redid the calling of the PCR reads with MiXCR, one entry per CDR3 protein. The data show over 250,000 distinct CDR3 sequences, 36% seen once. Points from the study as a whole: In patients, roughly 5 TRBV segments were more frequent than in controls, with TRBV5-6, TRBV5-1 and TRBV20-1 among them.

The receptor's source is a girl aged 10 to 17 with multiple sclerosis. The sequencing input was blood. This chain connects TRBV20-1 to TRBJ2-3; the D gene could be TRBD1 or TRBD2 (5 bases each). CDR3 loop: CSANKTVGADTQYF. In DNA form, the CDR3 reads TGCAGTGCTAACAAGACAGTGGGGGCAGATACGCAGTATTTT.